This TCR beta chain was recovered during a study of T cells in Graves' hyperthyroidism and ophthalmopathy. Regions amplified from RNA transcripts were the TCR beta CDR3 regions. The HTBI primer set was used in a first-round RT-PCR of the TCR CDR3. TCRdb ran MiXCR on the multiplex PCR reads and lists one entry per CDR3 protein. The repertoire holds 600,000 or so distinct CDR3 sequences, with roughly 15% as singletons. Germline trimming cut 2 bases from V and 3 bases from J; bases unmatched to any gene: 5. Looked up from germline, CDR1 is DFQATT and CDR2 is SNEGSKA (reference sequence). The CDR3 loop spans 15 amino acids. This clonotype was seen at least ten times.

The origin of this receptor is a woman in her forties or fifties with Graves' ophthalmopathy. Sequenced sample: blood. The J gene is TRBJ2-3, the V gene TRBV20-1; 10 nucleotides agree with TRBD2. In nucleotides, the CDR3 is TGCAGTGCTAGATCTAGCGGGAGTCGGACAGATACGCAGTATTTT. This gives the protein CSARSSGSRTDTQYF.